A selection of T cell receptor beta chains follows, all from one sample in a study of CD8 T cells in Susac syndrome. Using its own MiXCR run on the immunoSEQ multiplex PCR reads, TCRdb lists one record per CDR3 protein. In the table there are more than 55,000 distinct CDR3 sequences, nearly 96% of which are singletons. Sequenced material: CD4+ T cells from PBMCs. These receptors were collected from a human donor with multiple sclerosis. The CDR3 runs from the conserved cysteine through the conserved F or W. A D gene is named only where the DNA matches it firmly. Size values are once, few and many counts, or a class for expanded clones, and some rows have none.

. | TRBJ2-3 | TRBD2 | TRBV30 | TGTGCCGGAGCGACTAGCGGTGGGTTGGGTACGCAGTATTTT | CAGATSGGLGTQYF
few | TRBJ1-1 | . | TRBV5-1 | TGCGCCAGCAGCTTGGAATCTGTGAACACTGAAGCTTTCTTT | CASSLESVNTEAFF
. | TRBJ1-1 | . | TRBV12-3/TRBV12-4 | TGTGCCAGCAGTTTAGGACCGTACCCTGAAGCTTTCTTT | CASSLGPYPEAFF
. | TRBJ2-1 | . | TRBV9 | TGTGCCAGCAGCGCCTTTGGGACCCCCACCTACAATGAGCAGTTCTTC | CASSAFGTPTYNEQFF
once | TRBJ1-1 | . | TRBV2 | TGTGCCACCCGACTGGAGGGAAACACTGAAGCTTTCTTT | CATRLEGNTEAFF
. | TRBJ2-3 | TRBD1 | TRBV12-3/TRBV12-4 | TGTGCCAGCAGACCCCTGACAGGGGGCTCTCGAGATACGCAGTATTTT | CASRPLTGGSRDTQYF
. | TRBJ1-6 | . | TRBV6-5 | TGTGCCAGCAGTTACCCTTCGGGGAGCTCCTATAATTCACCCCTCCACTTT | CASSYPSGSSYNSPLHF
. | TRBJ2-6 | . | TRBV6-1 | TGTGCCAGCAGCCCAGCAGGGAATCCAGGGGCCAACGTCCTGACTTTC | CASSPAGNPGANVLTF
. | TRBJ2-7 | TRBD1 | TRBV12-3/TRBV12-4 | TGTGCCAGCAGTTCCGGGACAGGGGACTACGAGCAGTACTTC | CASSSGTGDYEQYF
. | TRBJ2-7 | . | TRBV12-3/TRBV12-4 | TGTGCCAGCAGTGCGCCGCCGAGTGTCTACGAGCAGTACTTC | CASSAPPSVYEQYF
. | TRBJ2-4 | . | TRBV12-3/TRBV12-4 | TGTGCCAGCAGTTTACGACAGGGAGGGGAGGGGGATCAGTACTTC | CASSLRQGGEGDQYF
. | TRBJ2-3 | . | TRBV29-1 | TGCAGCGTACGCCAAGGTCCAGATACGCAGTATTTT | CSVRQGPDTQYF
. | TRBJ2-1 | . | TRBV20-1 | TGCAGTGCTAGAGGACCGGGAGATGAGCAGTTCTTC | CSARGPGDEQFF
. | TRBJ1-1 | . | TRBV3-1 | TGTGCCAGCAGCCAAGTTCGGGGGTACACTGAAGCTTTCTTT | CASSQVRGYTEAFF
. | TRBJ2-5 | . | TRBV28 | TGTGCCAGCAGTTATTCCCTCACCCAAGAGACCCAGTACTTC | CASSYSLTQETQYF
. | TRBJ2-3 | TRBD2 | TRBV6-2/TRBV6-3 | TGTGCCAGCAGTTACGGACTAGCGGGGGGGCCAGATACGCAGTATTTT | CASSYGLAGGPDTQYF
. | TRBJ2-5 | . | TRBV29-1 | TGCAGCCTGACCCAGGGAGAGGAGACCCAGTACTTC | CSLTQGEETQYF
. | TRBJ2-1 | . | TRBV18 | TGTGCCAGCTCACCCAACGGACAAAACAATGAGCAGTTCTTC | CASSPNGQNNEQFF
. | TRBJ2-7 | . | TRBV6-1 | TGTGCCAGCAGTGCGCTACCCCGGCCGTGGGAGCAGTACTTC | CASSALPRPWEQYF
. | TRBJ2-2 | TRBD1 | TRBV7-2 | TGTGCCAGCAGCTTAGACAGGGGGCCCGGGGAGCTGTTTTTT | CASSLDRGPGELFF